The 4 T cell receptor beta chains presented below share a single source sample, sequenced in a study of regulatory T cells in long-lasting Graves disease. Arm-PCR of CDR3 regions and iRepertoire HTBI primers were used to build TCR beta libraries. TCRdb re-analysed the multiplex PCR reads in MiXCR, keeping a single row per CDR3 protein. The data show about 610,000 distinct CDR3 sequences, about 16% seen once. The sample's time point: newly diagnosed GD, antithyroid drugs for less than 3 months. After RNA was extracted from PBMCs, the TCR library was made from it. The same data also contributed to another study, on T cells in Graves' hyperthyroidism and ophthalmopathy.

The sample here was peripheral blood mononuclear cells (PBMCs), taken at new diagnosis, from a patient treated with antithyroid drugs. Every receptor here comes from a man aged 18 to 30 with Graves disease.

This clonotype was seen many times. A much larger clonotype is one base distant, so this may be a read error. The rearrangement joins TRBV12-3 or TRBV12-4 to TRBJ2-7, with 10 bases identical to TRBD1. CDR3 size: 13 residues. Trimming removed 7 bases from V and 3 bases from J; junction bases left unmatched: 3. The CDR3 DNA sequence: TGTGCCAGCACCCGGGACAGGGGCTACGAGCAGTACTTC. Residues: CASTRDRGYEQYF.

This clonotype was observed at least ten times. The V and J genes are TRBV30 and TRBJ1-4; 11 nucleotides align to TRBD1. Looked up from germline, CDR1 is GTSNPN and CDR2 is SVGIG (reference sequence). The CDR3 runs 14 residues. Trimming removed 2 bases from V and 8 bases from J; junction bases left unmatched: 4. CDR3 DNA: TGTGCCTGGAGTAGGACAGGGGGCAACGAAAAACTGTTTTTT. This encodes CAWSRTGGNEKLFF.

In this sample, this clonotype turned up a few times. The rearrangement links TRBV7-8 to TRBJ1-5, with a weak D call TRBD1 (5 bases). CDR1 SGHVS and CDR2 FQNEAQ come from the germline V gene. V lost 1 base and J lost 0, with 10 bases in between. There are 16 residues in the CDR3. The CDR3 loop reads CASSLVGTSSNQPQHF. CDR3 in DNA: TGTGCCAGCAGCTTAGTGGGGACTTCTAGCAATCAGCCCCAGCATTTT.

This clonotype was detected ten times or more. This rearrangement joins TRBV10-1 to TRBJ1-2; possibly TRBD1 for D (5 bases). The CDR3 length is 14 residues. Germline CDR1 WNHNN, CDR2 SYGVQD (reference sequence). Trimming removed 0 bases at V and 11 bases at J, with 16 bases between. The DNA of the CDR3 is TGCGCCAGCAGTGAGTCCACTGACAGAGAGAGGTACACCTTC. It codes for CASSESTDRERYTF.